The T cell receptor (beta chain) under discussion was sequenced for a study of T cells in women clearing cervical HPV infection. Study in general: Case blood was drawn a median around 140 days after lesion detection.

Generated by immunoSEQ multiplex PCR, the TCRdb table keeps only in-frame clones and is missing some. The sample totals roughly 30,000 clones. The V gene's germline CDR1 is SNHLY and CDR2 FYNNEI. The CDR3 is 13 residues long. V gave up 5 bases and J gave up 2 bases; unmatched junction bases: 0. As for this clone: As yet, its antigen is unknown. The sequence runs out 3 residues before the end of the CDR3; the remainder is reconstructed from the germline J gene.

Study-wide results and limits: Each sample's T-cell count was unknown, possibly confounding richness. It is unknown whether associations predate infection; no effector/memory or HPV-specific sorting. TRBV6-7 relative abundance averaged about 0.1% in cases and about 0.17% in controls.

This clonotype was sampled from a woman aged 18-70 years with a cervical HPV16 infection that either progressed to CIN3+ or cleared (not recorded which). V usage is TRBV2 and J usage is TRBJ2-7; 10 bases are a match to TRBD2. Sequenced: blood buffy coat. CDR3 bases read: TGTGCCAGCAGTAGCGGGAGGGCCTACGAG. Its translation: CASSSGRAYE. The full-length CDR3 reads as CASSSGRAYEQYF.